Shown below are 12 T cell receptor beta chains from a single sample sequenced in a study of T cell responses to AZD1222 COVID-19 vaccine. Sequencing used immunoSEQ multiplex PCR; TCRdb keeps in-frame clones, though not all of them. Of more than 150,000 clones listed, more than 85% are singletons. Sequencing used peripheral blood, obtained on day 0 of AZD1222 vaccination. These receptors were taken from an adult in good health.

V is TRBV11-1 and J is TRBJ1-4; D not certain. This CDR3 is built from 16 residues. V lost 5 bases to trimming and J lost 0 bases, with 13 bases between them. Germline V gene sequence: CDR1 SGHAT, CDR2 FQDESV (reference sequence). DNA of the CDR3: TGTGCCAGCAGCCCGGCAGGATTTGCAACTAATGAAAAACTGTTTTTT. Its protein product is CASSPAGFATNEKLFF.

V gene TRBV3-1 (or the pseudogene TRBV3-2) combines with J gene TRBJ2-1, with 7 bases fitting TRBD1. The CDR3 spans 15 residues. CDR1 LGHDT and CDR2 YNNKEL come from the germline V gene (reference sequence). J was trimmed by 0 bases and V by 5 bases; bases with no gene match: 4. CDR3 bases: TGTGCCAGCAGCGAAACAGGGGACTCCTACAATGAGCAGTTCTTC. Protein product: CASSETGDSYNEQFF.

CDR3 nucleotide sequence: TGTGCCAGCAGCTTCGAGTTGGGAGGTGACGAGCAGTACTTC. Translation: CASSFELGGDEQYF. The chain combines TRBV7-6 with TRBJ2-7; D is possibly TRBD2 (6 bases). Germline assignment: CDR1 SGHVS and CDR2 FNYEAQ. The CDR3 runs 14 residues. Trimming pared 3 bases from V and 5 bases from J, leaving 14 bases between.

The rearrangement uses TRBV19 and TRBJ2-6; 7 bases are shared with TRBD1. This CDR3 comprises 15 residues. Trimming at V came to 5 bases and at J to 4 bases, leaving 5 bases not matched to a gene. Germline V gene data show CDR1 as LNHDA and CDR2 as SQIVND (reference sequence). This CDR3 reads CASSPLGQGANVLTF. In DNA, the CDR3 is TGTGCCAGTAGTCCACTGGGACAGGGGGCCAACGTCCTGACTTTC.

This chain joins TRBV7-9 and TRBJ1-6; D might be TRBD1 (5 bases). Trimming left V 6 bases short and J 10 bases short, with 25 bases between. CDR3 length: 17 residues. Germline V gene sequence: CDR1 SEHNR, CDR2 FQNEAQ (reference sequence). The CDR3 DNA follows: TGTGCCAGCAGGAAAGGATGGCAGGGCGAGAAAAAGTCACCCCTCCACTTT. Its protein is CASRKGWQGEKKSPLHF.

The chain recombines TRBV11-3 with TRBJ1-4, with no clear D. The CDR3 contains 15 residues. The V and J ends lost 0 bases and 0 bases respectively, with 5 bases between them. Looked up from germline, CDR1 is SGHNT and CDR2 is YENEEA. CDR3 residues: CASSLDRATNEKLFF. The CDR3 nucleotides read TGTGCCAGCAGCTTAGACCGCGCAACTAATGAAAAACTGTTTTTT.

CDR3 DNA sequence: TGCGCCAGCAGCTTGCAGGGGACCACTAACTATGGCTACACCTTC. It encodes CASSLQGTTNYGYTF. This sequence joins TRBV5-1 and TRBJ1-2; maybe TRBD1 (6 bases). There are 15 residues in the CDR3. V dropped 1 base and J dropped 0 bases, with 10 bases sitting between them. Germline V lookup: CDR1 SGHRS, CDR2 YFSETQ.

This chain uses TRBV27 with TRBJ1-2; TRBD1 is a possible D gene (5 bases). The CDR3 runs 13 residues. Germline assignment: CDR1 MNHEY and CDR2 SMNVEV (reference sequence). V lost 6 bases and J lost 7, with 15 bases in between. As DNA, the CDR3 is TGTGCCAGCAGGCTTCAGGGCGCGGGTGGCTACACCTTC. Amino acid sequence: CASRLQGAGGYTF.

The chain joins TRBV6-5 to TRBJ2-7; TRBD2 matches 11 bases. This CDR3 region has 15 residues. The V and J ends lost 2 bases and 7 bases, in that order; junction bases with no gene match: 7. The germline gives CDR1 MNHEY, CDR2 SVGAGI. This chain's CDR3 is CASSYRTSGSLEQYF. Here the CDR3 DNA reads TGTGCCAGCAGTTACCGGACTAGCGGGTCCTTAGAGCAGTACTTC.

The rearrangement links TRBV27 to TRBJ2-7, with unresolved D. Between the trimmed V and J ends, which lost 7 bases and 5 bases, there was a span of 18 bases. Germline V lookup: CDR1 MNHEY, CDR2 SMNVEV (reference sequence). The length of the CDR3 is 14 residues. CDR3 nucleotides: TGTGCCAGCACCCCGAGTTTTCTGTACCACGAGCAGTACTTC. This gives the protein CASTPSFLYHEQYF.

The chain joins TRBV7-3 to TRBJ2-2, with D possibly matching TRBD2 (5 bases). Germline CDR1 SGHTA, CDR2 FQGTGA. CDR3 length: 18 amino acids. The V end lost 2 bases, the J end lost 1 base, and 17 bases lay between the germline ends. CDR3 in amino acids: CASSLLFGGPGNTGELFF. CDR3 sequence (DNA): TGTGCCAGCAGCTTATTATTCGGCGGGCCCGGGAACACCGGGGAGCTGTTTTTT.

The chain joins TRBV18 to TRBJ1-2; no clear D. Trimming took 4 bases from V and 4 from J, leaving 13 bases between them. The CDR3 runs to 14 residues. From germline, CDR1 is KGHSH and CDR2 LQKENI. The CDR3 region is CASSLDTSSYGYTF. In nucleotides, the CDR3 is TGTGCCAGCTCACTAGACACATCGTCCTATGGCTACACCTTC. Combining the CDR3 with reference TRBV18 and TRBJ1-2 gives the whole variable domain NAGVMQNPRHLVRRRGQEARLRCSPMKGHSHVYWYRQLPEEGLKFMVYLQKENIIDESGMPKERFSAEFPKEGPSILRIQQVVRGDSAAYFCASSLDTSSYGYTFGSGTRLTVV.